This T cell receptor beta chain was sequenced for a study of CD8 T cells in ankylosing spondylitis. Overall study results and limits: Seemingly distinctive of ankylosing spondylitis blood was a TCR beta motif formed by eight highly homologous variants.

This clonotype was recorded at least ten times. The antigen is unknown. Germline assignment: CDR1 SGDLS and CDR2 YYNGEE. Germline trimming cut 3 bases from V and 6 bases from J; bases unmatched to any gene: 3. This CDR3 is built from 13 residues. For TCR beta, libraries came from quantitative 5'-RACE with molecular barcodes. TCRdb reprocessed the 5' RACE reads via MiXCR and lists one record per CDR3 protein. The sample contains about 42,000 distinct CDR3 sequences, 2.7% of which appear only once. Sequencing was performed on blood, either unsorted or a sorted T cell fraction (not recorded which). This sequence joins TRBV9 and TRBJ2-1, with 7 bases aligning to TRBD2. The origin of this receptor is a male donor with ankylosing spondylitis or in good health (not recorded which). This CDR3 reads CASSAGGANEQFF. CDR3 sequence (DNA): TGTGCCAGCAGCGCGGGGGGAGCCAATGAGCAGTTCTTC.